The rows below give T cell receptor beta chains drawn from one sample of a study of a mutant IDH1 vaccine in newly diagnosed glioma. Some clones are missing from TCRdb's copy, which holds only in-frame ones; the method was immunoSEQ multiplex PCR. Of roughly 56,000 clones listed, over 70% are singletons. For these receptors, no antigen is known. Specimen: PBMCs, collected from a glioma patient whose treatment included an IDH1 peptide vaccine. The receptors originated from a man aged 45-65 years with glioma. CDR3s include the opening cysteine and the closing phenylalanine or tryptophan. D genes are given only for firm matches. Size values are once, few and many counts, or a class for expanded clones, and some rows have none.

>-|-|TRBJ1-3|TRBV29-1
TGCAGCGTGACGGACAGCTGGAGTGCTGGAAACACCATATATTTT
CSVTDSWSAGNTIYF
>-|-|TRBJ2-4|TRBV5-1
TGCGCCAGCAGCTTGGGTGATGCCAAAAACATTCAGTACTTC
CASSLGDAKNIQYF
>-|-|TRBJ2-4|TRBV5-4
TGTGCCAGCAGCTTGGACAGGGAATTCGTCAAAAACATTCAGTACTTC
CASSLDREFVKNIQYF
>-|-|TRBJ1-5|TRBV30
TGTGCCTGGAGTGTAGGACCTCTGAGCAATCAGCCCCAGCATTTT
CAWSVGPLSNQPQHF
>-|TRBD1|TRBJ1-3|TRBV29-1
TGCAGCGCCGGGACAGGGCCTGGAAACACCATATATTTT
CSAGTGPGNTIYF
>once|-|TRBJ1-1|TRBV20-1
TGCAGTGCTAGAGATCAGGCTGAAGCTTTCTTT
CSARDQAEAFF
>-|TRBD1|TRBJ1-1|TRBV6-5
TGTGCCAGCAGGTTAACAGGGGAGCCTCGAGCTTTCTTT
CASRLTGEPRAFF
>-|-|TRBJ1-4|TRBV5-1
TGCGCCAGCAGCTTGGATAGGACACGCGAAAAACTGTTTTTT
CASSLDRTREKLFF
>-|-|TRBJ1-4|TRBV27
TGTGCCAGCAGTCTAGGGGCAGGACGTCGAACTAATGAAAAACTGTTTTTT
CASSLGAGRRTNEKLFF
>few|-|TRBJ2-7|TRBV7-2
TGTGCCAGCAGGGCAGGAGCCCCCTACGAGCAGTACTTC
CASRAGAPYEQYF
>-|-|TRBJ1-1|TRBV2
TGTGCCAGCAGCCAAGATATGAACACTGAAGCTTTCTTT
CASSQDMNTEAFF
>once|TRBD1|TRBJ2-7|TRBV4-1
TGCGCCAGCAGCCAAGAGTTAAACCCAGGGACAGTTACCTACGAGCAGTACTTC
CASSQELNPGTVTYEQYF
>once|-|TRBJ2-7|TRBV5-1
TGCGCCAGCAGCCCTGGGTCCCTCTACGAGCAGTACTTC
CASSPGSLYEQYF
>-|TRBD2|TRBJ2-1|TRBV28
TGTGCCAGCAGTTCAACGGGACTAGCGGGCTACAATGAGCAGTTCTTC
CASSSTGLAGYNEQFF
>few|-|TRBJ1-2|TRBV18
TGTGCCAGCTCACCACCGAACGGGAACTATGGCTACACCTTC
CASSPPNGNYGYTF
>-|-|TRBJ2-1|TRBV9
TGTGCCAGCTCCGGAAATGAGCAGTTCTTC
CASSGNEQFF
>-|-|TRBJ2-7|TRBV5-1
TGCGCCAGCAGTCACACCTCAGAGGGCCGGGGCGAGCAGTACTTC
CASSHTSEGRGEQYF
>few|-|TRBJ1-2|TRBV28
TGTGCCAGCAGGCCTACGAAGACAGGTACGGGGCCGTGGACCTTC
CASRPTKTGTGPWTF
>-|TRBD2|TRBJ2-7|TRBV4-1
TGCGCCAGCAGCCGAAGTTCACATTTTTCGGGGGGGGTCTCCTACGAGCAGTACTTC
CASSRSSHFSGGVSYEQYF
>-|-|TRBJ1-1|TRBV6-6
TGTGCCAGCAGTGTTTCGGGTTCCACTGAAGCTTTCTTT
CASSVSGSTEAFF
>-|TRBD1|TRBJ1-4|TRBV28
TGTGCCAGCAGTTCACCGGGACAGGGGAATGAAAAACTGTTTTTT
CASSSPGQGNEKLFF
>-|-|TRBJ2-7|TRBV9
TGTGCCAGCAGCCCCCCCGGGGGGCAGAGCTACGAGCAGTACTTC
CASSPPGGQSYEQYF
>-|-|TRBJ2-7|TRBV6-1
TGTGCCAGCAGTGGATCCGGGACACTTTCGCCGCGGGAGCAGTACTTC
CASSGSGTLSPREQYF
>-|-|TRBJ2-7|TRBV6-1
TGTGCCAGCAGTGAAGCGACGAAGCAGTACTTC
CASSEATKQYF
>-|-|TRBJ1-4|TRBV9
TGTGCCAGCAGCGTAGACGGGAATGAAAAACTGTTTTTT
CASSVDGNEKLFF
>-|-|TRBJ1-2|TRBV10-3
TGTGCCATCAACCGGGCAGGGCTCGATAACTATGGCTACACCTTC
CAINRAGLDNYGYTF
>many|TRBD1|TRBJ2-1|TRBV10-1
TGCGCCAGCGGGAATCGGGACAGACGGATCTTCTTC
CASGNRDRRIFF
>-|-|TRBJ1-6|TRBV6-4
TGTGCCAGCAGTGACTCGAGTAGGGGGACGGGTAATTCACCCCTCCACTTT
CASSDSSRGTGNSPLHF
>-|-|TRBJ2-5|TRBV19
TGTGCCAGTAGTATGGAATTTCTGGTGGAGACCCAGTACTTC
CASSMEFLVETQYF
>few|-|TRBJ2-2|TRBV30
TGTGCCTGGAGTCCCCTCGGACCAAACACCGGGGAGCTGTTTTTT
CAWSPLGPNTGELFF
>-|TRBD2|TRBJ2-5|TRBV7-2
TGTGCCAGCAGCCCTCGACTAGCGGGGGATGGGGAGACCCAGTACTTC
CASSPRLAGDGETQYF
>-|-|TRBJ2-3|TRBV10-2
TGCGCCAGCAGTGAGGCAGGGGTTACGCAGTATTTT
CASSEAGVTQYF
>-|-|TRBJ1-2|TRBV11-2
TGTGCCAGCAGCTTATTGGGGGAAGACTATGGCTACACCTTC
CASSLLGEDYGYTF
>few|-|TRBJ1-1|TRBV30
TGTGCCTGGAGGCGCCCCCCCGGTGGCACTGAAGCTTTCTTT
CAWRRPPGGTEAFF
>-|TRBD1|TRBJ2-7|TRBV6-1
TGTGCCAGCACCCTAGGGGGACAGGAGCAGTACTTC
CASTLGGQEQYF
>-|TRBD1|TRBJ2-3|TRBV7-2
TGTGCCAGCAGCCGAGACAGGGCTACGCAGTATTTT
CASSRDRATQYF
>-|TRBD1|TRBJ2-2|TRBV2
TGTGCCAGCCCTAGGGGGACAGCTTCGAACACCGGGGAGCTGTTTTTT
CASPRGTASNTGELFF
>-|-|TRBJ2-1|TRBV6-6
TGTGCCAGCAGTTACGTGGCCGGCGGATACATCGATGAGCAGTTCTTC
CASSYVAGGYIDEQFF
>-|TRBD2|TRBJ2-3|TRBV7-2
TGTGCCAGCAGCTTAATGTCTCTAGCGGGGGGGCCCTCCACAGATACGCAGTATTTT
CASSLMSLAGGPSTDTQYF
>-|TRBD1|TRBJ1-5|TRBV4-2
TGTGCCAGCAGCCATAAGGACAGGGACAATCAGCCCCAGCATTTT
CASSHKDRDNQPQHF
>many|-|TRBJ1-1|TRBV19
TGTGCCAGTAGTACCAATCGGGACACTGAAGCTTTCTTT
CASSTNRDTEAFF